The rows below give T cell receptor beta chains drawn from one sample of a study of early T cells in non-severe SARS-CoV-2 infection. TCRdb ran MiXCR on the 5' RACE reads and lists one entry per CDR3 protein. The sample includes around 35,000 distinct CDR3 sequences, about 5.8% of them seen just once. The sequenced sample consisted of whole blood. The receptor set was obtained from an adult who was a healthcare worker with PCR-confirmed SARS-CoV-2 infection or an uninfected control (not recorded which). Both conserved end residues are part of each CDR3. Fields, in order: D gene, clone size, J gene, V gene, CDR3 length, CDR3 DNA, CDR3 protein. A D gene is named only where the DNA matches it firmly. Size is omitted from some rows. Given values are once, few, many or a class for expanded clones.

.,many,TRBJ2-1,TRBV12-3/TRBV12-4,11,TGTGCCAGCAGTTCCCCTAATGAGCAGTTCTTC,CASSSPNEQFF
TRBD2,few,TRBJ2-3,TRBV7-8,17,TGTGCCAGCAGCTTAGATTCGGCGGGAGGGCTTACAGATACGCAGTATTTT,CASSLDSAGGLTDTQYF
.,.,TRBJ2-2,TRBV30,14,TGTGCCTGGACCCGAGCGGTGAACACCGGGGAGCTGTTTTTT,CAWTRAVNTGELFF
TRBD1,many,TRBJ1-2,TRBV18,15,TGTGCCAGCTCACCACCGACAGGGGGAAACTATGGCTACACCTTC,CASSPPTGGNYGYTF
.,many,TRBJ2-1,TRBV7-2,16,TGTGCCAGCAGCTTTAAGTCGCCGTACTCCTACAATGAGCAGTTCTTC,CASSFKSPYSYNEQFF
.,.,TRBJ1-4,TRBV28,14,TGTGCCACCACCACCGTCGGCAGTAATGAAAAACTGTTTTTT,CATTTVGSNEKLFF
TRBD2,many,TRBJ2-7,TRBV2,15,TGTGCCAGCAGTGATCGTCTAGCGGGGACCTACGAGCAGTACTTC,CASSDRLAGTYEQYF
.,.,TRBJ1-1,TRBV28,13,TGTGCCAGCAGCCCTATCGGGGGAGCTGAAGCTTTCTTT,CASSPIGGAEAFF
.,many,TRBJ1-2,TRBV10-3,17,TGTGCCATCAGTGGCGGAGCGGGTCGGATAGACGGCTATGGCTACACCTTC,CAISGGAGRIDGYGYTF
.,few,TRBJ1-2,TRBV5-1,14,TGCGCCAGCAGCTTGGCACAAGGGGTCTATGGCTACACCTTC,CASSLAQGVYGYTF
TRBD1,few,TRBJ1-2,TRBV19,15,TGTGCCAGTAGTGTCCCACAGGGGATGGCTTATGGCTACACCTTC,CASSVPQGMAYGYTF
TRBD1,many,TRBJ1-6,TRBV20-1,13,TGCAGTGCTATAGACAGGGATCGCTCACCCCTCCACTTT,CSAIDRDRSPLHF
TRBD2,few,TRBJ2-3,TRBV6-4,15,TGTGCCAGCAGTGAATGGGCGGGAGAAACAGATACGCAGTATTTT,CASSEWAGETDTQYF
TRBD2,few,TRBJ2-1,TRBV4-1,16,TGCGCCAGCAGCCAAGAACGGCGAGCGGGGGGGGATGAGCAGTTCTTC,CASSQERRAGGDEQFF
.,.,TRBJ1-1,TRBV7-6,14,TGTGCCAGCAGCTTAGTTGGGGAGAACACTGAAGCTTTCTTT,CASSLVGENTEAFF
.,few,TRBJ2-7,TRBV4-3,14,TGCGCCAGCAGCCGTGACCTGAGGGAGTACGAGCAGTACTTC,CASSRDLREYEQYF